The next 32 T cell receptor beta chains were all read from a single sample in a study of control samples from healthy donors and cancer patients. Measured with immunoSEQ multiplex PCR; TCRdb has only the in-frame clones, and not every one. The table records 120,000 to 150,000 clones, roughly 93% of them present only once. Sequenced material: blood. All receptors derive from a man between 18 and 35 years old in good health.

This chain joins TRBV9 and TRBJ1-2; TRBD1 matches 8 bases. Germline CDR1 is SGDLS and CDR2 is YYNGEE. J was trimmed by 2 bases and V by 4 bases; bases with no gene match: 4. This CDR3 contains 14 residues. CDR3 amino acids: CASSRTGINYGYTF. As DNA, the CDR3 is TGTGCCAGCAGCCGGACAGGGATAAACTATGGCTACACCTTC.

The genes are TRBV5-1 and TRBJ2-5; 7 bases line up with TRBD1. Germline V lookup: CDR1 SGHRS, CDR2 YFSETQ. The CDR3 is 17 residues long. V was pared by 0 bases and J by 5 bases, with 13 bases of the junction left unmatched. The CDR3 DNA reads as TGCGCCAGCAGCTTGGGAACTACAGGGGATATGTGGGAGACCCAGTACTTC. Protein product: CASSLGTTGDMWETQYF.

The chain has TRBV6-5 and TRBJ2-7; 14 bases agree with TRBD2. The CDR3 is 15 residues long. Trimming at V came to 6 bases and at J to 2 bases, leaving 3 bases not matched to a gene. CDR1 and CDR2 from the germline V gene are MNHEY and SVGAGI. CDR3 sequence: CASRAGLAGAYEQYF. The CDR3 nucleotides are TGTGCCAGCAGGGCGGGACTAGCGGGAGCCTACGAGCAGTACTTC.

The chain recombines TRBV5-1 with TRBJ2-5, with D tentatively TRBD1 or TRBD2 (5 bases each). The germline V and J ends were trimmed by 1 base and 4 bases, with 14 bases remaining between them. Germline values: CDR1 SGHRS, CDR2 YFSETQ. This CDR3 region has 15 residues. CDR3 protein: CASSLWRGATETQYF. Here the CDR3 DNA reads TGCGCCAGCAGCTTGTGGCGAGGGGCCACAGAGACCCAGTACTTC.

V and J are TRBV6-5 and TRBJ2-1; TRBD2 is a possible D gene (6 bases). This CDR3 is 13 amino acids long. V shed 2 bases and J shed 8 bases, with 10 bases lying between them. CDR1 MNHEY and CDR2 SVGAGI come from the germline V gene. The CDR3 spells CASSYGGKHEQFF. In nucleotides, the CDR3 is TGTGCCAGCAGTTACGGGGGGAAGCATGAGCAGTTCTTC.

This rearrangement joins TRBV30 to TRBJ1-1, with unresolved D. Germline loops: CDR1 GTSNPN, CDR2 SVGIG (reference sequence). The CDR3 consists of 13 residues. The V end lost 5 bases, the J end lost 5 bases, and 15 bases lay between the germline ends. CDR3 nucleotides: TGTGCCTGGGATCTAGGTCCTTCTACTGAAGCTTTCTTT. Its translation: CAWDLGPSTEAFF.

This clone was observed a handful of times. This rearrangement joins TRBV6-5 to TRBJ1-2; no clear D gene. This CDR3 region has 12 residues. Deletions cut 8 bases from V and 2 bases from J, with 9 bases between. CDR1 and CDR2 from the germline V gene are MNHEY and SVGAGI. The CDR3 sequence is CASFDPNYGYTF. The CDR3 DNA sequence: TGTGCCAGCTTCGACCCAAACTATGGCTACACCTTC.

The V call is TRBV5-6, the J call TRBJ2-5, with D perhaps TRBD1 (5 bases). V was pared by 1 base and J by 4 bases, with 14 bases between. The CDR3 extends over 15 amino acids. CDR1 SGHDT and CDR2 YYEEEE come from the germline V gene. The CDR3 DNA follows: TGTGCCAGCAGCTTGTGGGGCAGTTCGGGAGAGACCCAGTACTTC. It translates to CASSLWGSSGETQYF.

This chain connects TRBV5-8 to TRBJ2-1, with D tentatively TRBD1 (6 bases). Deletions cut 2 bases from V and 4 bases from J, with 7 bases between. From germline, CDR1 is SGHTS and CDR2 YDEGEE. The CDR3 has 13 residues. The CDR3 is CASSFGQYNEQFF. The CDR3 nucleotides read TGTGCCAGCAGCTTTGGACAGTACAATGAGCAGTTCTTC.

The CDR3 loop reads CASSLGRSNQPQHF. The CDR3 nucleotides are TGTGCCAGCAGCCTGGGCCGGAGCAATCAGCCCCAGCATTTT. The chain combines TRBV7-2 with TRBJ1-5; D uncertain. V lost 5 bases, J lost 1 base, and 9 bases lay in between. This CDR3 region has 14 residues. CDR1 SGHTA and CDR2 FQGNSA come from the germline V gene.

This chain links TRBV4-1 with TRBJ2-7; D remains unclear. This CDR3 is 14 amino acids long. Germline CDR1 MGHRA, CDR2 YSYEKL. The V end was cut by 6 bases, the J end by 3 bases, with 15 bases between. CDR3 protein: CASSPPGQFYEQYF. The CDR3 nucleotides are TGCGCCAGCAGTCCCCCCGGTCAATTCTACGAGCAGTACTTC.

This clone appeared a single time. The rearrangement joins TRBV25-1 to TRBJ2-5, with a weak D call TRBD1 (6 bases). Trimming left V 3 bases short and J 1 base short, with 12 bases between. This CDR3 is built from 15 residues. Germline V gene sequence: CDR1 MGHDK, CDR2 SYGVNS. The CDR3 sequence is CASSEGPGVQETQYF. The CDR3, as DNA: TGTGCCAGCAGTGAGGGCCCAGGGGTCCAAGAGACCCAGTACTTC.

This clone was detected a few times. This chain links TRBV6-5 with TRBJ1-1, with a weak D call TRBD1 (5 bases). This CDR3 contains 13 residues. V lost 8 bases and J lost 10, with 20 bases in between. CDR1 is MNHEY, CDR2 SVGAGI, per germline. In nucleotides, the CDR3 is TGTGCCAGCTTACCGTTCCCTCAGGGATTAGCTTTCTTT. Translated, it gives CASLPFPQGLAFF.

The rearrangement links TRBV6-1 to TRBJ2-1; D might be TRBD1 or TRBD2, each matching 5 bases. Looked up from germline, CDR1 is MNHNS and CDR2 is SASEGT. Between the trimmed V and J ends, which lost 2 bases and 10 bases, there was a span of 12 bases. This CDR3 has 13 amino acids. CDR3 sequence: CASSERGREEQFF. The CDR3 bases are TGTGCCAGCAGTGAACGGGGACGGGAAGAGCAGTTCTTC.

V and J are TRBV20-1 and TRBJ2-7; D unclear. The length of the CDR3 is 10 residues. Germline V gene sequence: CDR1 DFQATT, CDR2 SNEGSKA (reference sequence). V was cut by 7 bases and J by 3 bases, with 7 bases left in between. This CDR3 is CSGAVYEQYF. The CDR3 nucleotides are TGCAGTGGGGCCGTCTACGAGCAGTACTTC.

This chain connects TRBV7-9 to TRBJ2-7, with D tentatively TRBD2 (6 bases). This CDR3 region has 12 residues. The V end was cut by 1 base, the J end by 6 bases, with 7 bases between. Germline values: CDR1 SEHNR, CDR2 FQNEAQ (reference sequence). The CDR3 sequence: CASSLVGSEQYF. DNA for the CDR3: TGTGCCAGCAGCTTAGTCGGGAGCGAGCAGTACTTC.

The V and J genes are TRBV28 and TRBJ1-5, with D uncertain. Trimming pared 6 bases from V and 0 bases from J, leaving 3 bases between. This CDR3 spans 12 amino acids. Germline V lookup: CDR1 MDHEN, CDR2 SYDVKM. DNA of the CDR3: TGTGCCAGCAGAGATAGCAATCAGCCCCAGCATTTT. Translating gives CASRDSNQPQHF.

V is TRBV5-4 and J is TRBJ1-1, with D uncertain. The CDR3 runs 12 residues. Deletions cut 8 bases from V and 1 base from J, with 9 bases between. Per the germline V gene, CDR1 is SGHNT and CDR2 is YYREEE (reference sequence). The CDR3 loop is CASGGENTEAFF. The CDR3 DNA sequence: TGTGCCAGTGGTGGGGAGAACACTGAAGCTTTCTTT.

The gene calls are TRBV7-3 and TRBJ2-1; D may be TRBD2 (7 bases). V lost 11 bases and J 5 bases, leaving 22 bases between the germline ends. CDR1 is SGHTA and CDR2 is FQGTGA in the germline V gene. The CDR3 totals 15 residues. This CDR3 is CASTPGGGVHNEQFF. In DNA, the CDR3 is TGTGCCTCTACCCCTGGCGGGGGCGTCCACAATGAGCAGTTCTTC.

The chain links TRBV27 to TRBJ2-1; 7 nucleotides match TRBD1. With V trimmed by 5 bases and J by 4 bases, 5 bases remained unmatched. The CDR3 consists of 14 residues. Germline V gives CDR1 MNHEY, CDR2 SMNVEV (reference sequence). This chain's CDR3 is CASSRTGPYNEQFF. CDR3 coding DNA: TGTGCCAGCAGTCGGACAGGTCCTTACAATGAGCAGTTCTTC.

The chain employs TRBV11-2 and TRBJ1-1; 11 bases are shared with TRBD1. This CDR3 is built from 14 residues. Germline V gene sequence: CDR1 SGHAT, CDR2 FQNNGV. V shed 5 bases and J 6 bases; nucleotides not matched to a gene: 5. The CDR3 region has the DNA TGTGCCAGCAGCCCCGGGACAGGGGGGGCTGAAGCTTTCTTT. Translation gives CASSPGTGGAEAFF.

This chain uses TRBV28 with TRBJ2-3; 11 nucleotides match TRBD1. J gave up 4 bases and V 4 bases, and 7 bases lay outside the gene matches. The CDR3 consists of 16 residues. Per germline, CDR1 MDHEN and CDR2 SYDVKM. In DNA, the CDR3 is TGTGCCAGCAGTTCTTGGACAGGGGGCAGCCCAGATACGCAGTATTTT. Its protein product is CASSSWTGGSPDTQYF.

The chain uses TRBV29-1 and TRBJ1-2; 10 bases map to TRBD1. Trimming at V came to 4 bases and at J to 7 bases, leaving 3 bases not matched to a gene. Per germline, CDR1 SQVTM and CDR2 ANQGSEA. The CDR3 is made up of 12 amino acids. The CDR3 sequence is CSVGGTGVGYTF. The CDR3, as DNA: TGCAGCGTTGGGGGGACAGGGGTTGGCTACACCTTC.

The gene calls are TRBV4-2 and TRBJ2-7; the D gene could be TRBD1 or TRBD2 (5 bases each). V gave up 8 bases and J gave up 4 bases, with 9 bases separating them. CDR1 is LGHNA, CDR2 YNFKEQ, per germline. The CDR3 totals 11 residues. CDR3 in DNA: TGTGCCAGCGGGGGTGGGTACGAGCAGTACTTC. It translates to CASGGGYEQYF.

The chain recombines TRBV5-1 with TRBJ2-1; no reliable D call. Looked up from germline, CDR1 is SGHRS and CDR2 is YFSETQ. The CDR3 sequence is 16 residues long. Trimming pared 5 bases from V and 0 bases from J, leaving 15 bases between. The chain's CDR3 is CASRVFEASSYNEQFF. CDR3 DNA sequence: TGCGCCAGCAGGGTTTTCGAGGCCAGCTCCTACAATGAGCAGTTCTTC. The full variable domain, rest sourced from reference TRBV5-1 and TRBJ2-1, is KAGVTQTPRYLIKTRGQQVTLSCSPISGHRSVSWYQQTPGQGLQFLFEYFSETQRNKGNFPGRFSGRQFSNSRSEMNVSTLELGDSALYLCASRVFEASSYNEQFFGPGTRLTVL.

The chain combines TRBV5-4 with TRBJ1-2, with D maybe TRBD1 (6 bases). The CDR3 loop spans 13 amino acids. Germline CDR1 is SGHNT and CDR2 is YYREEE (reference sequence). Trimming cost V 0 bases and J 7 bases, with 10 bases left between them. In DNA form, the CDR3 reads TGTGCCAGCAGCTTGGACAGGGTTACTGGCTACACCTTC. This sequence encodes CASSLDRVTGYTF.

This rearrangement joins TRBV9 to TRBJ1-1; D might be TRBD1 (5 bases). The germline gives CDR1 SGDLS, CDR2 YYNGEE. CDR3 size: 15 residues. V was shortened by 4 bases and J by 1 base, with 14 bases between the two germline ends. The CDR3 sequence: CASSSQGPPNTEAFF. Here the CDR3 DNA reads TGTGCCAGCAGCTCCCAGGGACCGCCGAACACTGAAGCTTTCTTT.

This sequence joins TRBV7-9 and TRBJ1-1, with D unclear. V was cut by 4 bases and J by 10 bases, with 13 bases left in between. Germline V gives CDR1 SEHNR, CDR2 FQNEAQ (reference sequence). This CDR3 has 12 amino acids. This chain's CDR3 is CASSSQRVVAFF. The CDR3 DNA is TGTGCCAGCAGCTCTCAAAGAGTGGTAGCTTTCTTT.

The chain combines TRBV11-1 with TRBJ2-4; D is perhaps TRBD1 (6 bases). Germline V CDR1 and CDR2: SGHAT, FQDESV (reference sequence). There are 15 residues in the CDR3. V gave up 8 bases and J gave up 2 bases, with 16 bases separating them. The CDR3 DNA reads TGTGCCAGCTCCGAGTCAGGGGAGCCCAAAAACATTCAGTACTTC. This codes for CASSESGEPKNIQYF.

The chain recombines TRBV2 with TRBJ2-5, with 10 bases fitting TRBD2. CDR3 length: 15 amino acids. V was clipped by 5 bases and J by 4 bases; unmatched bases: 7. Per the germline V gene, CDR1 is SNHLY and CDR2 is FYNNEI. The CDR3 DNA reads TGTGCCAGCAGTCCCAAGCGGGAGGGCCGAGAGACCCAGTACTTC. This encodes CASSPKREGRETQYF.

The CDR3 is CASSPDRGSNEQYF. In DNA, the CDR3 is TGTGCCAGCAGCCCCGACAGGGGGAGTAACGAGCAGTACTTC. The rearrangement joins TRBV7-2 to TRBJ2-7; 9 nucleotides match TRBD1. J gave up 5 bases and V 5 bases, and 7 bases lay outside the gene matches. Looked up from germline, CDR1 is SGHTA and CDR2 is FQGNSA. There are 14 residues in the CDR3.

The genes are TRBV6-5 and TRBJ2-3, with 7 bases identical to TRBD1. Germline V gene sequence: CDR1 MNHEY, CDR2 SVGAGI. This CDR3 has 14 residues. The trim removed 5 bases at V and 3 bases at J, leaving 5 bases unmatched. CDR3 DNA sequence: TGTGCCAGCAGTAGACAGGGCCCAACAGATACGCAGTATTTT. Translation: CASSRQGPTDTQYF.